The sequence of this T cell receptor beta chain was determined in a study of cytomegalovirus exposure and HLA in healthy donors. The study's findings and limits: The investigators catalogued 164 TCR beta chains as cytomegalovirus-associated. The authors confirmed in vitro that a few CMV-associated chains were specific for CMV antigens. Subsequent analysis found a tendency for first-cohort TCR clusters to co-occur within the 120 validation repertoires. Most TCRs appeared rarely, but some public TCRs recurred in many donors.

Note on this clone: The antigen is not known.

TCRdb's copy holds only in-frame clones and misses some; the assay was immunoSEQ multiplex PCR. Among about 330,000 clones listed, 75% to 90% were seen once. The CDR3 is 13 amino acids. The germline V gene encodes CDR1 MGHRA and CDR2 YSYEKL. Trimming removed 4 bases from V and 5 bases from J, with 11 bases in between. The sequence came from a woman in her 30s in good health and CMV-seropositive. The sequencing sample was made of PBMCs. This chain joins TRBV4-1 and TRBJ2-5; no reliable D call. CDR3 nucleotide sequence: TGCGCCAGCAGCCTTACCGCCCGGGAGACCCAGTACTTC. Protein: CASSLTARETQYF.